This entry lists 9 T cell receptor beta chains sequenced from one sample in a study of CD8+ T cells in alopecia areata. After isolation, RNA underwent reverse transcription to generate cDNA as the sequencing template. Sequencing was performed with immunoSEQ multiplex PCR; in TCRdb, only in-frame clones are kept and a portion is missing. Of tens of thousands of clones in the sample, about three fifths were seen once. The treatment here: oral pan-JAK inhibitor, 5-10 mg twice daily. The sample consisted of CD8+ T cells sorted from blood, taken at week 4, from a patient treated with tofacitinib. Receptors were obtained from a human donor with alopecia areata.

The chain employs TRBV11-2 and TRBJ2-1; D unresolved. Germline CDR1 is SGHAT and CDR2 is FQNNGV. Deletions cut 1 base from V and 3 bases from J, with 10 bases between. The CDR3 spans 15 residues. The CDR3 here is CASSLGGRIYNEQFF. In nucleotides, the CDR3 is TGTGCCAGCAGCTTAGGTGGGCGGATCTACAATGAGCAGTTCTTC.

The chain combines TRBV30 with TRBJ1-1; D is ambiguous. The length of the CDR3 is 11 residues. Germline values: CDR1 GTSNPN, CDR2 SVGIG (reference sequence). V gave up 1 base and J gave up 3 bases, with 3 bases separating them. The CDR3, as DNA: TGTGCCTGGAGTGGAGACACTGAAGCTTTCTTT. Translated: CAWSGDTEAFF. The entire variable domain, with the rest obtained from reference TRBV30 and TRBJ1-1, is as follows: SQTIHQWPATLVQPVGSPLSLECTVEGTSNPNLYWYRQAAGRGLQLLFYSVGIGQISSEVPQNLSASRPQDRQFILSSKKLLLSDSGFYLCAWSGDTEAFFGQGTRLTVV.

This chain links TRBV13 with TRBJ1-1; TRBD1 might be the D (5 bases). CDR3 length equals 12 residues. Germline V CDR1 and CDR2: PRHDT, FYEKMQ (reference sequence). Trimming shortened V by 5 bases and J by 9 bases, and 13 bases separated the two germline ends. CDR3 bases: TGTGCCAGCAGCCCTCACCGGGACCAAGCTTTCTTT. This sequence encodes CASSPHRDQAFF.

The chain joins TRBV29-1 to TRBJ2-7, with 15 positions matching TRBD2. The CDR3 extends over 16 amino acids. CDR1 SQVTM and CDR2 ANQGSEA come from the germline V gene. Trimming cost V 4 bases and J 0 bases; bases outside gene matches: 4. CDR3 sequence: CSVAGTSGGSSYEQYF. CDR3 nucleotides: TGCAGCGTTGCAGGGACTAGCGGGGGGAGCTCCTACGAGCAGTACTTC.

This clone was picked up a small number of times. V usage is TRBV30 and J usage is TRBJ2-1, with D perhaps TRBD1 (6 bases). Germline CDR1 and CDR2: GTSNPN and SVGIG (reference sequence). The CDR3 runs to 11 residues. The V gene lost 6 bases and the J gene lost 8 bases, with 11 bases spanning the gap. This CDR3 reads CACLDSYEQFF. The DNA of the CDR3 is TGTGCCTGCCTGGACAGTTATGAGCAGTTCTTC.

This rearrangement joins TRBV30 to TRBJ2-7, with D perhaps being TRBD1 or TRBD2 (5 bases each). Germline V CDR1 and CDR2: GTSNPN, SVGIG (reference sequence). The CDR3 contains 11 residues. V lost 5 bases and J 4 bases, leaving 9 bases between the germline ends. Here the CDR3 reads CAWEGTYEQYF. The CDR3 nucleotides read TGTGCCTGGGAGGGGACGTACGAGCAGTACTTC.

This chain connects TRBV4-3 to TRBJ2-1; TRBD1 aligns across 8 bases. The germline gives CDR1 LGHNA, CDR2 YSLEER. This CDR3 is built from 16 residues. V lost 2 bases to trimming and J lost 2 bases; unmatched junction nucleotides: 5. In DNA form, the CDR3 reads TGCGCCAGCAGCCAAAAACAGGGGGTCGCCTACAATGAGCAGTTCTTC. Translation gives CASSQKQGVAYNEQFF.

The rearrangement joins TRBV29-1 to TRBJ2-3; D perhaps matches TRBD1 (6 bases). CDR3 length: 13 residues. The germline V and J ends were trimmed by 7 bases and 6 bases, with 17 bases remaining between them. Germline CDR1 SQVTM, CDR2 ANQGSEA. CDR3 in DNA: TGCAGCGCTACAGGGTCTCCCACGGATACGCAGTATTTT. Translation: CSATGSPTDTQYF.

V and J are TRBV29-1 and TRBJ2-1; 11 positions agree with TRBD2. With V trimmed by 7 bases and J by 3 bases, 5 bases remained unmatched. The CDR3 totals 14 residues. The germline V gene encodes CDR1 SQVTM and CDR2 ANQGSEA. The CDR3 region is CSASLAGVYNEQFF. CDR3 nucleotides: TGCAGCGCTTCACTAGCGGGGGTCTACAATGAGCAGTTCTTC.